Presented here are 15 T cell receptor beta chains from one specimen sequenced in a study of glioma-infiltrating T cells. Using RNA template, CDR3s of TCR alpha and beta were amplified with iRepertoire arm-PCR. TCRdb reprocessed the multiplex PCR reads via MiXCR and lists one record per CDR3 protein. This repertoire shows about 140,000 distinct CDR3 sequences, roughly 43% found once; its top ten account for around 18%. The sample taken for sequencing was glioma tissue, nonneoplastic brain tissue, or PBMCs (not recorded which). All receptors come from a human donor with low-grade glioma or glioblastoma, undergoing nonglioma brain surgery, or in good health (not recorded which).

In this sample, this clonotype turned up many times. This chain links TRBV20-1 with TRBJ1-1; a weak D match, TRBD1 (5 bases). V was cut by 6 bases and J by 1 base, with 18 bases left in between. CDR1 and CDR2 (germline): DFQATT, SNEGSKA (reference sequence). CDR3 size: 15 residues. CDR3 residues: CSAGIAGRGNTEAFF. The CDR3, as DNA: TGCAGTGCAGGAATAGCGGGGCGGGGGAACACTGAAGCTTTCTTT.

This chain links TRBV6-1 with TRBJ2-5; no clear D. Looked up from germline, CDR1 is MNHNS and CDR2 is SASEGT. This CDR3 comprises 15 residues. The V and J ends lost 1 base and 5 bases respectively, with 14 bases between them. The CDR3 DNA reads as TGTGCCAGCAGTGAAGTTGTGAACCCCGAGGAGACCCAGTACTTC. The encoded protein is CASSEVVNPEETQYF.

The chain is built from TRBV6-6 and TRBJ1-2, with 7 bases that match TRBD1. This CDR3 contains 16 residues. The V and J ends lost 6 bases and 0 bases, in that order; junction bases with no gene match: 10. CDR1 is MNHNY, CDR2 SVGAGI, per germline (reference sequence). The CDR3 spells CASSRDPDRPNYGYTF. CDR3 in DNA: TGTGCCAGCAGCCGTGACCCGGACAGGCCTAACTATGGCTACACCTTC.

In regard to this clonotype: It may be a read error: a sequence one base away is much more abundant. The V gene is TRBV27, the J gene TRBJ1-6; no clear D. This CDR3 has 15 amino acids. The V end lost 4 bases, the J end lost 8 bases, and 15 bases lay between the germline ends. Germline loops: CDR1 MNHEY, CDR2 SMNVEV (reference sequence). The CDR3 spells CASSSSLTNDSPLHF. The CDR3 nucleotides are TGTGCCAGCAGTTCATCCCTCACCAATGATTCACCCCTCCACTTT.

This clonotype was detected many times. The chain employs TRBV6-2 or TRBV6-3 and TRBJ1-1; D perhaps matches TRBD1 (5 bases). V was trimmed by 6 bases and J by 4 bases, leaving 18 bases between them. The CDR3 extends over 15 amino acids. CDR1 MNHEY and CDR2 SVGEGT come from the germline V gene. CDR3: CASRSIGTFGTEAFF. The CDR3 DNA follows: TGTGCCAGCAGATCAATCGGGACGTTCGGCACTGAAGCTTTCTTT.

The CDR3 DNA sequence: TGTGCCAGCAGTTTAGGGCGGATCTCCTACGAGCAGTACTTC. It codes for CASSLGRISYEQYF. The genes are TRBV27 and TRBJ2-7; D not certain. The CDR3 runs 14 residues. Germline CDR1 and CDR2: MNHEY and SMNVEV (reference sequence). Trimming left V 2 bases short and J 0 bases short, with 8 bases between.

The gene calls are TRBV28 and TRBJ1-1; D perhaps matches TRBD1 (5 bases). Trimming cost V 8 bases and J 0 bases, with 19 bases left between them. The CDR3 is 16 residues long. Germline CDR1 and CDR2: MDHEN and SYDVKM. The DNA of the CDR3 is TGTGCCAGCTCACCTGGGGCAGGAGGGATGAACACTGAAGCTTTCTTT. As protein: CASSPGAGGMNTEAFF. Looking up the rest from reference TRBV28 and TRBJ1-1 gives the full variable domain: DVKVTQSSRYLVKRTGEKVFLECVQDMDHENMFWYRQDPGLGLRLIYFSYDVKMKEKGDIPEGYSVSREKKERFSLILESASTNQTSMYLCASSPGAGGMNTEAFFGQGTRLTVV.

V usage is TRBV6-2 or TRBV6-3 and J usage is TRBJ2-7; D gene uncertain. V was clipped by 2 bases and J by 1 base, with 3 bases between them. From germline, CDR1 is MNHEY and CDR2 SVGEGT. CDR3 size: 12 residues. CDR3 loop: CASSYRSYEQYF. The CDR3 DNA is TGTGCCAGCAGTTACCGGTCCTACGAGCAGTACTTC.

V and J are TRBV10-2 and TRBJ2-3; 8 bases agree with TRBD2. Germline V gene data show CDR1 as WSHSY and CDR2 as SAAADI. Unmatched junction bases numbered 8, after V lost 4 bases and J lost 2 bases. CDR3 length equals 16 residues. CDR3: CASSALAGGSTDTQYF. CDR3 nucleotide sequence: TGCGCCAGCAGTGCTTTGGCGGGGGGATCCACAGATACGCAGTATTTT.

This clonotype was picked up a small number of times. The chain uses TRBV6-2 or TRBV6-3 and TRBJ2-7; 7 bases are a match to TRBD1. In germline, CDR1 is MNHEY, CDR2 SVGEGT. Losses at the gene ends were 10 bases for V and 2 bases for J; bases not matched to a gene: 5. The CDR3 runs 12 residues. The CDR3 spells CATLGQAYEQYF. DNA for the CDR3: TGTGCCACCCTCGGACAGGCCTACGAGCAGTACTTC.

The chain joins TRBV7-9 to TRBJ2-3; D is unclear. There are 16 residues in the CDR3. Germline V gene data show CDR1 as SEHNR and CDR2 as FQNEAQ (reference sequence). V was trimmed by 3 bases and J by 2 bases, leaving 15 bases between them. The CDR3 sequence: CASSFTNNPPTDTQYF. The CDR3, as DNA: TGTGCCAGCAGCTTTACCAATAATCCCCCCACAGATACGCAGTATTTT.

The DNA of the CDR3 is TGTGCCAGCAGTTTACGGGGAGAGGGGACTGAAGCTTTCTTT. Translation gives CASSLRGEGTEAFF. The chain links TRBV12-3 or TRBV12-4 to TRBJ1-1, with D maybe TRBD1 (5 bases). Between the trimmed V and J ends, which lost 2 bases and 5 bases, there was a span of 12 bases. The CDR3 has 14 residues.

A few counts support this clonotype. For the CDR3, the DNA is TGTGCCATCAGTGGCGTGGGCTATGGCTACACCTTC. Encoded protein: CAISGVGYGYTF. The chain has TRBV10-3 and TRBJ1-2; D unresolved. With 4 bases removed from V and 4 bases from J, the gap between germline ends came to 7 bases. The CDR3 sequence is 12 residues long. The germline CDR1 and CDR2 sequences are ENHRY and SYGVKD.

The V call is TRBV7-2, the J call TRBJ2-1; D remains unclear. Per germline, CDR1 SGHTA and CDR2 FQGNSA. The V gene lost 3 bases and the J gene lost 12 bases, with 12 bases spanning the gap. There are 12 residues in the CDR3. The CDR3 nucleotides are TGTGCCAGCAGCTTCTTGGGGTCGGTGCAGTTCTTC. Translation gives CASSFLGSVQFF.

At least ten counts were recorded for this clonotype. The rearrangement uses TRBV4-1 and TRBJ2-1; TRBD2 matches at 13 bases. In germline, CDR1 is MGHRA, CDR2 YSYEKL. The CDR3 consists of 18 residues. Losses at the gene ends were 5 bases for V and 4 bases for J; bases not matched to a gene: 11. The CDR3, as DNA: TGCGCCAGCAGCGCAATCCAACTAGCGGGAGGGGGATACAATGAGCAGTTCTTC. It codes for CASSAIQLAGGGYNEQFF.